Below, 19 T cell receptor beta chains from the same sample are listed, as sequenced in a study of blood T cells in healthy people across ages. With a J-beta primer mix and a sample-barcoded 5' primer, a second PCR ran 7 to 11 cycles. TCRdb itself ran the 5' RACE reads through MiXCR, one entry per CDR3 protein. The sample lists roughly 900,000 distinct CDR3 sequences, around 30% occurring once. Sequenced material: blood. Source of these receptors: a woman over 75 in good health.

This clonotype showed up many times. J is TRBJ1-2 and V is TRBV10-3, with TRBD1 matching 9 bases. Losses at the gene ends were 5 bases for V and 1 base for J; bases not matched to a gene: 8. CDR1 ENHRY and CDR2 SYGVKD come from the germline V gene. There are 16 residues in the CDR3. The CDR3 DNA follows: TGTGCCATCAGTCCACAGGGGGCCTCGTTTAACTATGGCTACACCTTC. Its translation: CAISPQGASFNYGYTF.

This clonotype appeared many times. The chain links TRBV9 to TRBJ1-2; 8 nucleotides line up with TRBD1. The ends lost 3 bases at V and 6 bases at J; junction bases unmatched: 7. CDR3 length: 14 amino acids. The germline gives CDR1 SGDLS, CDR2 YYNGEE. CDR3 loop: CASSARTGRDGYTF. The CDR3 nucleotides read TGTGCCAGCAGCGCCCGGACAGGGAGAGATGGCTACACCTTC.

This clonotype was counted ten times or more. The rearrangement links TRBV7-2 to TRBJ2-7; 12 nucleotides line up with TRBD2. There are 17 residues in the CDR3. J gave up 3 bases and V 4 bases, and 10 bases lay outside the gene matches. The germline V gene encodes CDR1 SGHTA and CDR2 FQGNSA. The CDR3 DNA is TGTGCCAGCAGCTATGGGACTAGCGGGTACCGAGGCTACGAGCAGTACTTC. The encoded protein is CASSYGTSGYRGYEQYF.

The sample holds a few counts of this clonotype. A read error may be the cause here, since a much bigger clone is one base away. As DNA, the CDR3 is TGTGCCTGCAGCCTCTTAATAGCGGGGAAAGAGACCCAGTACTTC. This codes for CACSLLIAGKETQYF. The chain joins TRBV3-1 to TRBJ2-5; 8 bases align to TRBD2. Germline CDR1 reads LGHDT; CDR2 reads YNNKEL (reference sequence). The CDR3 sequence is 15 residues long.

For this clonotype: A single base separates this from a much larger clone, so it may be a read error. J is TRBJ2-6 and V is TRBV6-1; D assignment may be TRBD1 or TRBD2 (6 bases each). The CDR3 runs to 15 residues. CDR1 is MNHNS and CDR2 is SASEGT in the germline V gene. V was shortened by 8 bases and J by 0 bases, with 11 bases between the two germline ends. CDR3 protein: CASGGGHSGANVLTF. CDR3 bases: TGTGCCAGCGGTGGGGGGCACTCTGGGGCCAACGTCCTGACTTTC.

The table lists this clonotype with a few counts. The J gene is TRBJ1-2, the V gene TRBV30, with a possible D match to TRBD1 (6 bases). There are 13 residues in the CDR3. V lost 1 base and J lost 3, with 9 bases in between. Per germline, CDR1 GTSNPN and CDR2 SVGIG (reference sequence). The chain's CDR3 is CAWSAQGDYGYTF. CDR3 coding DNA: TGTGCCTGGAGTGCACAGGGTGACTATGGCTACACCTTC.

The CDR3, as DNA: TGCAGCGTTGAAGATCGCGGCAGGGGACGCGAGCAGTACTTC. It is translated as CSVEDRGRGREQYF. The chain joins TRBV29-1 to TRBJ2-7, with D maybe TRBD1 (6 bases). Germline CDR1 and CDR2: SQVTM and ANQGSEA. Trimming cost V 0 bases and J 6 bases, with 15 bases left between them. The CDR3 covers 14 residues.

This rearrangement joins TRBV9 to TRBJ2-1; TRBD1 aligns across 8 bases. The end of the DNA fits TRBJ2-7 better, so the J call may be wrong. Germline-derived CDR1 and CDR2 are SGDLS and YYNGEE. This CDR3 is built from 17 residues. The CDR3 DNA reads TGTGCCAGCAGCGTAGCGGGACAGGCCCCCTCCTACAATGAGCAGTACTTC. Protein sequence: CASSVAGQAPSYNEQYF.

This clonotype has more than one count but fewer than ten. The V call is TRBV6-2 or TRBV6-3, the J call TRBJ2-7; 8 bases align to TRBD1. Germline trimming cut 6 bases from V and 7 bases from J; bases unmatched to any gene: 2. CDR3 length equals 11 residues. Germline V lookup: CDR1 MNHEY, CDR2 SVGEGT. In DNA, the CDR3 is TGTGCCAGCAGGCACAGGGGGGAGCAGTACTTC. Translating gives CASRHRGEQYF.

This clonotype came up a few times. The gene calls are TRBV5-5 and TRBJ2-5; D gene uncertain. From germline, CDR1 is SGHKS and CDR2 YYEKEE (reference sequence). CDR3 size: 14 residues. Trimming left V 3 bases short and J 4 bases short, with 13 bases between. The CDR3 DNA reads as TGTGCCAGCAGCTGGGCCGGATCAAGAGAGACCCAGTACTTC. It translates to CASSWAGSRETQYF.

This clonotype showed up many times. J is TRBJ1-4 and V is TRBV7-2; D remains unclear. This CDR3 comprises 16 residues. Deletions cut 1 base from V and 8 bases from J, with 17 bases between. CDR1 and CDR2 (germline): SGHTA, FQGNSA. The CDR3 DNA is TGTGCCAGCAGCTTAGAAGCCAATCTGGTCAGCGAAAAACTGTTTTTT. It specifies CASSLEANLVSEKLFF.

The V call is TRBV4-1, the J call TRBJ1-5, with D possibly being TRBD1 (5 bases). Germline V gene sequence: CDR1 MGHRA, CDR2 YSYEKL. Trimming shortened V by 4 bases and J by 2 bases, and 18 bases separated the two germline ends. The CDR3 spans 17 residues. CDR3 residues: CASSPGQGGQGNQPQHF. CDR3 in DNA: TGCGCCAGCAGCCCCGGCCAGGGAGGGCAGGGCAATCAGCCCCAGCATTTT.

This clonotype was observed a handful of times. This chain uses TRBV6-5 with TRBJ1-5; no clear D. This CDR3 contains 15 residues. The germline V and J ends were trimmed by 4 bases and 3 bases, with 13 bases remaining between them. Germline assignment: CDR1 MNHEY and CDR2 SVGAGI. The CDR3 DNA follows: TGTGCCAGCAGTTTAAAGACACCATACAATCAGCCCCAGCATTTT. Residues: CASSLKTPYNQPQHF.

The chain links TRBV30 to TRBJ2-1, with a possible D match to TRBD1 (5 bases). In germline, CDR1 is GTSNPN, CDR2 SVGIG (reference sequence). The length of the CDR3 is 14 residues. Trimming cost V 3 bases and J 0 bases, with 9 bases left between them. CDR3 protein: CAWRDSYSYNEQFF. CDR3 DNA: TGTGCCTGGAGAGACAGTTACTCCTACAATGAGCAGTTCTTC.

Concerning this clonotype itself: A much larger clone sits a single nucleotide away, making a read error possible. CDR3 amino acids: CASSRADSWMLNYGYTF. The CDR3 DNA reads as TGCGCCAGCAGCCGGGCGGACAGTTGGATGTTGAACTATGGCTACACCTTC. V and J are TRBV4-1 and TRBJ1-2; possible D gene TRBD1, 6 bases. CDR1 and CDR2 (germline): MGHRA, YSYEKL. Between the trimmed V and J ends, which lost 4 bases and 2 bases, there was a span of 20 bases. CDR3 size: 17 residues.

Worth noting for this clonotype: This may come from a read error, since a much larger clone is one base off. This chain connects TRBV6-5 to TRBJ2-3, with 8 bases aligning to TRBD2. Losses at the gene ends were 1 base for V and 0 bases for J; bases not matched to a gene: 12. Per the germline V gene, CDR1 is MNHEY and CDR2 is SVGAGI. This CDR3 is 19 amino acids long. CDR3 region: CASSYLTITSGTSTDTQYF. In nucleotides, the CDR3 is TGTGCCAGCAGTTACTTAACGATCACTAGCGGCACTAGCACAGATACGCAGTATTTT.

Details on this clonotype: A much larger clone lies a single base off, so this may be a read error. CDR3 bases: TGTGCCAGCAGCCGCCCCTCAGATACGCAGTATTTT. This codes for CASSRPSDTQYF. The chain employs TRBV11-3 and TRBJ2-3; D ambiguous. The germline gives CDR1 SGHNT, CDR2 YENEEA. Trimming cost V 5 bases and J 4 bases, with 7 bases left between them. The CDR3 sequence is 12 residues long.

The chain employs TRBV30 and TRBJ1-5; 8 nucleotides align to TRBD1. V lost 3 bases and J lost 4; bases outside the gene matches: 8. The length of the CDR3 is 15 residues. Germline V gene sequence: CDR1 GTSNPN, CDR2 SVGIG (reference sequence). The CDR3 spells CAWRAGGAGNQPQHF. The CDR3 bases are TGTGCCTGGAGGGCAGGGGGCGCGGGAAATCAGCCCCAGCATTTT.

The chain couples TRBV20-1 to TRBJ2-1; D may be TRBD1 or TRBD2 (5 bases each). CDR1 DFQATT and CDR2 SNEGSKA come from the germline V gene (reference sequence). V lost 7 bases and J lost 9, with 22 bases in between. The CDR3 is made up of 14 amino acids. DNA for the CDR3: TGCAGTGGCATTAAGCCCCGGGACGTGACTGAGCAGTTCTTC. It encodes CSGIKPRDVTEQFF.